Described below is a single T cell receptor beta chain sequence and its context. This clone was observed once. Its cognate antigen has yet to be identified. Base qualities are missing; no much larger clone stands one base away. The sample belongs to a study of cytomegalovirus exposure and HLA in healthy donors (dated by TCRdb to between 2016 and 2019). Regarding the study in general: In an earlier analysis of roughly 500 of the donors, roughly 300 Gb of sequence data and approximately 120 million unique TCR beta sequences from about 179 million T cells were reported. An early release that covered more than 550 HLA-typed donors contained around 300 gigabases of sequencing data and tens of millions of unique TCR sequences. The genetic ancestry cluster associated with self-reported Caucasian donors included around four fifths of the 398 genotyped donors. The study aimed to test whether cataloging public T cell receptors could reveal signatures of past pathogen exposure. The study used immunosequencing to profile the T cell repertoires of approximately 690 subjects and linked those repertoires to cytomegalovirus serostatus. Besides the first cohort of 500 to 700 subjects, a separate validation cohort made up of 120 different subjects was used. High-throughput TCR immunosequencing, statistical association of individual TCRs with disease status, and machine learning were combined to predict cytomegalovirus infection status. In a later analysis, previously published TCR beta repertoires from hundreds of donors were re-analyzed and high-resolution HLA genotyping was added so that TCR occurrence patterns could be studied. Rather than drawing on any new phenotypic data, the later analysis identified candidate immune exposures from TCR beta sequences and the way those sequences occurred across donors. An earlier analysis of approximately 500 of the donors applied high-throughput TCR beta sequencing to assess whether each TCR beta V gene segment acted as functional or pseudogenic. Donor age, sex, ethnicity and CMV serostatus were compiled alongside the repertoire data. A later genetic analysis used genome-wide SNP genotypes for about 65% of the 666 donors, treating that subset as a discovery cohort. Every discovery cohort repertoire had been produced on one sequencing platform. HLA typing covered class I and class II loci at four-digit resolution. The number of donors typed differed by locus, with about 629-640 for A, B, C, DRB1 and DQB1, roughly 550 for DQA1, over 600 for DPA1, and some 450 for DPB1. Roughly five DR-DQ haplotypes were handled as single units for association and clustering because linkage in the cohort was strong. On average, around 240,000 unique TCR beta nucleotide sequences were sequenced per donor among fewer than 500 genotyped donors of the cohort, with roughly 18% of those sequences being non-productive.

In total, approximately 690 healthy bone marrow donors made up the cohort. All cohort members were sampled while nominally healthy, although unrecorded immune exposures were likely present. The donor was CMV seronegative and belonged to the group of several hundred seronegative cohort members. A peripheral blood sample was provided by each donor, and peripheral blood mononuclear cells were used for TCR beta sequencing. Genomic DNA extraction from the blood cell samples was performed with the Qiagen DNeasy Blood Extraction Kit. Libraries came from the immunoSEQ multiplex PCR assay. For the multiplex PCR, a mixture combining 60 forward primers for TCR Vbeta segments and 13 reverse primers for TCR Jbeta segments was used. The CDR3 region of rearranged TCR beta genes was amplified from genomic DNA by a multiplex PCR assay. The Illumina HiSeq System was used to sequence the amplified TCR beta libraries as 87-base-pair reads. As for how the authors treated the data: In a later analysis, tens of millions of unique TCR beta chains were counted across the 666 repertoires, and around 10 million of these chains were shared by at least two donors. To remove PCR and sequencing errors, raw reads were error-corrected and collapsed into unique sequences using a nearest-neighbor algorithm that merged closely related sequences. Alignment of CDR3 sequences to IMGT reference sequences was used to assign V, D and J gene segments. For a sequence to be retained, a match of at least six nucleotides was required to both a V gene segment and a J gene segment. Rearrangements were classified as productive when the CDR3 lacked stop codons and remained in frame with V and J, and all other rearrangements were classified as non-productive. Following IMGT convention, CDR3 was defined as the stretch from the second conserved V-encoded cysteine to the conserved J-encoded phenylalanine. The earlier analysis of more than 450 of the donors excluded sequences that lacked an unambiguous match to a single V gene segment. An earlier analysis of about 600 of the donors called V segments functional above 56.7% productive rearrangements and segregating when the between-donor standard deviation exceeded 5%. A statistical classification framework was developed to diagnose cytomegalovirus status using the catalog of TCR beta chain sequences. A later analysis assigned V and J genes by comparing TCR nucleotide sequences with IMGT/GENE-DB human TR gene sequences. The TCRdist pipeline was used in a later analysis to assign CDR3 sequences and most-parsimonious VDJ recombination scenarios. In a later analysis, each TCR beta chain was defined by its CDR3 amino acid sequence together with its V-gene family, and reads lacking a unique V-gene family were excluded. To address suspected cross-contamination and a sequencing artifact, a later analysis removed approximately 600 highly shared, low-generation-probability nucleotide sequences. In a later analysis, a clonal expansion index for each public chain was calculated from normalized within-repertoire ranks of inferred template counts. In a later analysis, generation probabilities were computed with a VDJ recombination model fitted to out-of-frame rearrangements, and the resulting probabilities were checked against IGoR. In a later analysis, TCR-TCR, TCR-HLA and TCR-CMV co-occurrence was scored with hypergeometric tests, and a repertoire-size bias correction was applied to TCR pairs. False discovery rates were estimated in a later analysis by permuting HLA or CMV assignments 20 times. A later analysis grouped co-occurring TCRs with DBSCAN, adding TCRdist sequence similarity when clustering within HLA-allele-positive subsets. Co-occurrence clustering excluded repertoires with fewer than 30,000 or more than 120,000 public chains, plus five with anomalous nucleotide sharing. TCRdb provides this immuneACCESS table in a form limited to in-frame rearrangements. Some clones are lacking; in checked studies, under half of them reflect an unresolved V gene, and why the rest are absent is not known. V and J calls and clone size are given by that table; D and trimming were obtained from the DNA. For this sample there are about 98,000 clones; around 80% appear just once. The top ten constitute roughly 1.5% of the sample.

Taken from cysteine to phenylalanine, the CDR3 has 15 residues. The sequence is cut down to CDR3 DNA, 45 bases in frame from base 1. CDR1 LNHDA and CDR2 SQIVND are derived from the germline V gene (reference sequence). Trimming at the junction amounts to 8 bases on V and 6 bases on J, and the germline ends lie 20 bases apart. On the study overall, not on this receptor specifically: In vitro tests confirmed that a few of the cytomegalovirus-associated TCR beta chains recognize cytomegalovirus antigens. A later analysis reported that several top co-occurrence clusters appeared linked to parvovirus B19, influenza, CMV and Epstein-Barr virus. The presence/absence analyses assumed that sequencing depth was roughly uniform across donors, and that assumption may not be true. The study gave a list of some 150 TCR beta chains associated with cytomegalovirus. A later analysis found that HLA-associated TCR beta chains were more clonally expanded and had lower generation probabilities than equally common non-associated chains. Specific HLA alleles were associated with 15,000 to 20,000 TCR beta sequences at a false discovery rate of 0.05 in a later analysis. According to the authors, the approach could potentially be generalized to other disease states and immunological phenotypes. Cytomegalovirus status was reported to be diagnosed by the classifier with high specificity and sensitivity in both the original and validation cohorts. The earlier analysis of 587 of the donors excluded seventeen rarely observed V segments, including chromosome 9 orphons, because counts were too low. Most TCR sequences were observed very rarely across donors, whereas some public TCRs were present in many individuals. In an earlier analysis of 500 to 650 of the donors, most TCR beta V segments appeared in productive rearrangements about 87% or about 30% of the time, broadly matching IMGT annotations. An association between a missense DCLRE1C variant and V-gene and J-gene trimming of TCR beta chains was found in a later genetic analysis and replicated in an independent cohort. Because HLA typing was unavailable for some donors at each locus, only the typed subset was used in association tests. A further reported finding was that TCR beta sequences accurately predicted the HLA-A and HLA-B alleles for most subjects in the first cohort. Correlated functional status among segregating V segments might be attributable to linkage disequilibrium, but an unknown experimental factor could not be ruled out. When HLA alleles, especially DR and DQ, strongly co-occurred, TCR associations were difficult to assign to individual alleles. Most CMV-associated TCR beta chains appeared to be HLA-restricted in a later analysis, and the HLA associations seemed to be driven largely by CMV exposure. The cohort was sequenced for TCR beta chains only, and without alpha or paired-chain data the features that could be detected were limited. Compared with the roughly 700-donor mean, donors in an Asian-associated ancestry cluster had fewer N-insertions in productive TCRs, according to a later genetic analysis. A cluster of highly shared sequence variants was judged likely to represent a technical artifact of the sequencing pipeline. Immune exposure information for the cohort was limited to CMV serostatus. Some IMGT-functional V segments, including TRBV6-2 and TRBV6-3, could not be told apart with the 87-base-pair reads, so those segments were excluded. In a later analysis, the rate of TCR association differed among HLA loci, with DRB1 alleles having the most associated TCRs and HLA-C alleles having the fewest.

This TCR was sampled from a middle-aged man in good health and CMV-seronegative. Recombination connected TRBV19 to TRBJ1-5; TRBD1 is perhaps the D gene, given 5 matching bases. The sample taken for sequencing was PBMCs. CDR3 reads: CASDHRTGGSQPQHF. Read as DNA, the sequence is TGTGCCAGTGACCACCGGACGGGGGGAAGTCAGCCCCAGCATTTT.